One sample yielded the 4 T cell receptor beta chains listed below, sequenced in a study of cytomegalovirus exposure and HLA in healthy donors. The primer mix had 60 Vbeta and 13 Jbeta primers. TCRdb keeps only in-frame clones here, not all; method: immunoSEQ multiplex PCR. The repertoire consists of some 130,000 clones, with roughly four fifths occurring once and the leading ten covering 2% to 2.5%. The sample consisted of PBMCs. These receptors were taken from a man aged 30 to 39 in good health and CMV-seronegative.

This rearrangement joins TRBV5-1 to TRBJ2-7, with a tentative D call TRBD2 (5 bases). V was trimmed by 0 bases and J by 7 bases, leaving 14 bases between them. Germline V CDR1 and CDR2: SGHRS, YFSETQ. The CDR3 length is 14 residues. The CDR3 sequence: CASSLGGLRGEQYF. In DNA form, the CDR3 reads TGCGCCAGCAGCTTGGGCGGACTCCGCGGAGAGCAGTACTTC.

The chain carries TRBV9 and TRBJ2-2; TRBD1 agrees at 7 bases. Trimming at V came to 4 bases and at J to 0 bases, leaving 6 bases not matched to a gene. From germline, CDR1 is SGDLS and CDR2 YYNGEE. CDR3 length: 16 amino acids. The CDR3 nucleotides are TGTGCCAGCAGCCCCCGGACAGGCTCGAACACCGGGGAGCTGTTTTTT. It yields the protein CASSPRTGSNTGELFF.

The chain employs TRBV6-6 and TRBJ2-1; D unclear. Trimming took 0 bases from V and 3 from J, leaving 3 bases between them. Germline CDR1 MNHNY, CDR2 SVGAGI (reference sequence). This CDR3 is 13 amino acids long. The CDR3 is CASSYSNYNEQFF. Here the CDR3 DNA reads TGTGCCAGCAGTTACTCCAACTACAATGAGCAGTTCTTC.

The V and J genes are TRBV9 and TRBJ2-5; no definite D call. The V and J ends lost 4 bases and 5 bases respectively, with 12 bases between them. The CDR3 loop spans 13 amino acids. Germline CDR1 is SGDLS and CDR2 is YYNGEE. The CDR3 sequence is CASSFRPGETQYF. The CDR3 coding sequence is TGTGCCAGCAGCTTCCGACCCGGGGAGACCCAGTACTTC.